Listed here are 14 T cell receptor beta chains from one sample, sequenced in a study of blood T cell repertoires in COVID-19 (dated by TCRdb to 2020 to 2021). The method behind the library was the immunoSEQ multiplex PCR assay. Here the immuneACCESS table is served through TCRdb, limited to in-frame sequences with V and J called. Missing clones are a known gap in these copies; in checked studies unresolved V genes cover under half, and the rest lacks a known reason. This sample is represented by a few hundred thousand clones; 75% to 95% of them were singletons. The leading ten clones occupy 2.5% to 3% of the sample. The sample comprised peripheral blood. Receptors originate from a person aged 18 to 30 with COVID-19, enrolled during active disease.

The chain links TRBV9 to TRBJ2-2, with no clear D. The germline V and J ends were trimmed by 0 bases and 7 bases, with 7 bases remaining between them. Per germline, CDR1 SGDLS and CDR2 YYNGEE. This CDR3 has 13 residues. This CDR3 reads CASSVASLGELFF. CDR3 DNA: TGTGCCAGCAGCGTAGCCTCTCTCGGGGAGCTGTTTTTT.

The rearrangement joins TRBV6-2 or TRBV6-3 to TRBJ2-3; 7 bases match TRBD2. In germline, CDR1 is MNHEY, CDR2 SVGEGT. This CDR3 contains 19 residues. The V gene end was trimmed by 5 bases and the J gene end by 1 base; junction bases not matched to a gene: 18. DNA of the CDR3: TGTGCCAGCAGTCCCTCACTCACCCCTACTCTAGCGGGCACAGATACGCAGTATTTT. Translation gives CASSPSLTPTLAGTDTQYF.

The V call is TRBV5-4, the J call TRBJ1-2; TRBD1 matches 8 bases. CDR1 and CDR2 from the germline V gene are SGHNT and YYREEE (reference sequence). This CDR3 has 14 amino acids. V shed 4 bases, J shed 5 bases, and the junction held 7 bases outside the gene matches. CDR3 region: CASSKKTGEYGYTF. In DNA, the CDR3 is TGTGCCAGCAGCAAGAAGACAGGGGAATATGGCTACACCTTC. The full variable domain, rest sourced from reference TRBV5-4 and TRBJ1-2, is ETGVTQSPTHLIKTRGQQVTLRCSSQSGHNTVSWYQQALGQGPQFIFQYYREEENGRGNFPPRFSGLQFPNYSSELNVNALELDDSALYLCASSKKTGEYGYTFGSGTRLTVV.

This chain uses TRBV4-3 with TRBJ1-6; tentatively, D is TRBD1 (6 bases). This CDR3 spans 17 amino acids. Germline CDR1 LGHNA, CDR2 YSLEER. Trimming removed 1 base at V and 8 bases at J, with 18 bases between. The CDR3, as DNA: TGCGCCAGCAGCCAAGGATGGACAGAGATGGGGGATTCACCCCTCCACTTT. It is translated as CASSQGWTEMGDSPLHF.

A few counts support this clone. The rearrangement uses TRBV7-9 and TRBJ1-5; 8 positions agree with TRBD1. Germline V gives CDR1 SEHNR, CDR2 FQNEAQ (reference sequence). V shed 4 bases and J 5 bases; nucleotides not matched to a gene: 4. CDR3 size: 14 residues. The CDR3 reads CASSSGQGYQPQHF. For the CDR3, the DNA is TGTGCCAGCAGCTCCGGACAGGGTTATCAGCCCCAGCATTTT.

This chain connects TRBV7-9 to TRBJ2-5, with D perhaps TRBD1 (7 bases). Germline assignment: CDR1 SEHNR and CDR2 FQNEAQ (reference sequence). V was clipped by 4 bases and J by 4 bases, with 13 bases between them. This CDR3 is 14 amino acids long. The CDR3 loop is CASSSGQGGETQYF. CDR3 bases: TGTGCCAGCAGCTCGGGGCAGGGGGGAGAGACCCAGTACTTC.

This chain connects TRBV28 to TRBJ2-2, with TRBD1 matching 8 bases. The CDR3 runs to 16 residues. Germline V gene lookup returns CDR1 MDHEN and CDR2 SYDVKM. The V gene end was trimmed by 3 bases and the J gene end by 6 bases; junction bases not matched to a gene: 9. The CDR3, as DNA: TGTGCCAGCAGTTTTAACAGGGGGGTGATCTCCGGGGAGCTGTTTTTT. This codes for CASSFNRGVISGELFF.

The V gene is TRBV9, the J gene TRBJ2-3; D unresolved. There are 14 residues in the CDR3. Between the trimmed V and J ends, which lost 4 bases and 0 bases, there was a span of 9 bases. Germline V gene data show CDR1 as SGDLS and CDR2 as YYNGEE. CDR3 sequence reads: CASSRLSSTDTQYF. The DNA of the CDR3 is TGTGCCAGCAGCCGACTGAGTAGCACAGATACGCAGTATTTT.

This rearrangement joins TRBV4-3 to TRBJ1-2; TRBD1 matches 8 bases. V trimming: 4 bases; J trimming: 3 bases; junction bases outside the gene matches: 4. The CDR3 has 14 amino acids. CDR1 and CDR2 from the germline V gene are LGHNA and YSLEER. The CDR3 loop is CASSPGQGDYGYTF. DNA of the CDR3: TGCGCCAGCAGCCCCGGACAGGGCGACTATGGCTACACCTTC.

The chain links TRBV3-1 (or the pseudogene TRBV3-2) to TRBJ2-3; the match to TRBD2 covers 11 bases. Germline V CDR1 and CDR2: LGHDT, YNNKEL (reference sequence). The V segment lost 0 bases and the J segment 5 bases; nucleotides outside the gene matches: 7. This CDR3 region has 17 residues. The CDR3 protein is CASSQEVAGGPRDTQYF. In DNA, the CDR3 is TGTGCCAGCAGCCAAGAGGTAGCGGGAGGGCCTAGAGATACGCAGTATTTT.

The genes are TRBV15 and TRBJ2-7; a possible D gene is TRBD2 (6 bases). The germline V gene has CDR1 LNHNV and CDR2 YYDKDF (reference sequence). CDR3 length: 17 residues. V dropped 0 bases and J dropped 0 bases, with 15 bases sitting between them. CDR3 sequence reads: CATSRDLLAASSYEQYF. The CDR3 coding sequence is TGTGCCACCAGCAGAGATCTGTTAGCGGCGAGCTCCTACGAGCAGTACTTC.

This clone was picked up one time. The J gene is TRBJ1-2, the V gene TRBV6-5, with unresolved D. V lost 8 bases, J lost 5 bases, and 15 bases lay in between. Germline-derived CDR1 and CDR2 are MNHEY and SVGAGI. CDR3 length equals 13 residues. In nucleotides, the CDR3 is TGTGCCAGCCAAAAGTCGGGAAAATATGGCTACACCTTC. Translated: CASQKSGKYGYTF.

The chain combines TRBV6-5 with TRBJ1-5; 9 bases agree with TRBD1. This CDR3 spans 14 amino acids. The trim removed 6 bases at V and 6 bases at J, leaving 6 bases unmatched. Germline values: CDR1 MNHEY, CDR2 SVGAGI. The DNA of the CDR3 is TGTGCCAGCAGAACAACAGGGGGCGGTCAGCCCCAGCATTTT. It yields the protein CASRTTGGGQPQHF.

This chain uses TRBV19 with TRBJ1-1; D gene uncertain. The CDR3 is made up of 14 amino acids. V was trimmed by 3 bases and J by 1 base, leaving 9 bases between them. The germline gives CDR1 LNHDA, CDR2 SQIVND (reference sequence). CDR3 DNA: TGTGCCAGTAGTATCGTACGGGGGAACACTGAAGCTTTCTTT. It codes for CASSIVRGNTEAFF.